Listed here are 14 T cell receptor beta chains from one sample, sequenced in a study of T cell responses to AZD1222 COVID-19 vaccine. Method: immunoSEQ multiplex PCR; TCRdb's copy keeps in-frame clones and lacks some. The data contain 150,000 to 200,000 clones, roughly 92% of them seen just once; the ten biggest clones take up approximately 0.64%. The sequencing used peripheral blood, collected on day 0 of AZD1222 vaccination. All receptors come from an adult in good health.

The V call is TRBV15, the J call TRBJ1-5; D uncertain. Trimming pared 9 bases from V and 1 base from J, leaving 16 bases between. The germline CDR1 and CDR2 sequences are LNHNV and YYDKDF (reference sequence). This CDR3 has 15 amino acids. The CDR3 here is CATKDGYLSNQPQHF. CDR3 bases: TGTGCCACGAAGGACGGATATTTGAGCAATCAGCCCCAGCATTTT. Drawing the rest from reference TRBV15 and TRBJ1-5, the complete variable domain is DAMVIQNPRYQVTQFGKPVTLSCSQTLNHNVMYWYQQKSSQAPKLLFHYYDKDFNNEADTPDNFQSRRPNTSFCFLDIRSPGLGDTAMYLCATKDGYLSNQPQHFGDGTRLSIL.

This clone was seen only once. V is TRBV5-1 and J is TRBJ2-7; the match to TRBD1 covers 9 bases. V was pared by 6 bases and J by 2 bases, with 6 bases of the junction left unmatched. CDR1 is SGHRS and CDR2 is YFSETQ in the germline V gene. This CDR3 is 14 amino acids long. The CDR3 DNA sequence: TGCGCCAGCACCTCCGGGACAGGGACCTACGAGCAGTACTTC. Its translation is CASTSGTGTYEQYF.

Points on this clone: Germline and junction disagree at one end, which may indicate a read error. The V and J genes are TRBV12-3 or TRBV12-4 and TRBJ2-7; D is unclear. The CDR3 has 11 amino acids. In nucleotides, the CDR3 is TGTGCCAGCAGTTTCTCCTCCGAGCAGTACTTC. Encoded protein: CASSFSSEQYF.

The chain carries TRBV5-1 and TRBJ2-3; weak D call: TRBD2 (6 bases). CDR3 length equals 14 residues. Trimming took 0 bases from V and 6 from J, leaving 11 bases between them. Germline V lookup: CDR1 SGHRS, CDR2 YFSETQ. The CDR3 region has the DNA TGCGCCAGCAGCTTGGAGGCGGGGAGGGATACGCAGTATTTT. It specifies CASSLEAGRDTQYF. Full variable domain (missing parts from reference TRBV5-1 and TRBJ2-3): KAGVTQTPRYLIKTRGQQVTLSCSPISGHRSVSWYQQTPGQGLQFLFEYFSETQRNKGNFPGRFSGRQFSNSRSEMNVSTLELGDSALYLCASSLEAGRDTQYFGPGTRLTVL.

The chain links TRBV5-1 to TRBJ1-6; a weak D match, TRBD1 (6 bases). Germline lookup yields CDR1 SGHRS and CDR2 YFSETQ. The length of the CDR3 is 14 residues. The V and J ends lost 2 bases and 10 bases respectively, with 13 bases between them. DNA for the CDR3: TGCGCCAGCAGCTTACAGGGCCCGGGATCACCCCTCCACTTT. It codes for CASSLQGPGSPLHF.

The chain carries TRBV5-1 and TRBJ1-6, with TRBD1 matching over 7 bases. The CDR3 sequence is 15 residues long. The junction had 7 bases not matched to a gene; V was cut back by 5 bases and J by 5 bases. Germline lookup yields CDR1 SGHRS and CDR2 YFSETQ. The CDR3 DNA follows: TGCGCCAGCAGTTGGCGGGACAGAGATAATTCACCCCTCCACTTT. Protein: CASSWRDRDNSPLHF. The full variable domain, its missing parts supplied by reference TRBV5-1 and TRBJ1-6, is KAGVTQTPRYLIKTRGQQVTLSCSPISGHRSVSWYQQTPGQGLQFLFEYFSETQRNKGNFPGRFSGRQFSNSRSEMNVSTLELGDSALYLCASSWRDRDNSPLHFGNGTRLTVT.

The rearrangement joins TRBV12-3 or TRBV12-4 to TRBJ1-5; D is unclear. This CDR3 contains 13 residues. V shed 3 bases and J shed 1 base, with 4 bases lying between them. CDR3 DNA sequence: TGTGCCAGCAGTTTTCGGAGCAATCAGCCCCAGCATTTT. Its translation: CASSFRSNQPQHF.

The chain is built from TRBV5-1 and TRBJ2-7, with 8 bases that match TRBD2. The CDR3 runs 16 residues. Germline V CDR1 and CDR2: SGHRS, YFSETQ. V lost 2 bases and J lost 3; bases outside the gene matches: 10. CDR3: CASSLRSTSAYYEQYF. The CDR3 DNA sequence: TGCGCCAGCAGCTTAAGATCGACTAGCGCCTACTACGAGCAGTACTTC.

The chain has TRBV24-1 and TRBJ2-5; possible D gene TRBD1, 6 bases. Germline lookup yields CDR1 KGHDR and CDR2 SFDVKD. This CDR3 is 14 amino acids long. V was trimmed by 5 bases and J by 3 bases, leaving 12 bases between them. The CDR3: CATSAGHLEETQYF. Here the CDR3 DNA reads TGTGCCACCAGTGCGGGACATCTAGAAGAGACCCAGTACTTC.

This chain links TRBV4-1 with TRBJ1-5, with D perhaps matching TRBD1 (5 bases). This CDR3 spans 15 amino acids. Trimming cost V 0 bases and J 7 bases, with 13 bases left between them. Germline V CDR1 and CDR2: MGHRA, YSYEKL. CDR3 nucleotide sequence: TGCGCCAGCAGCCAAGATGGTAGGGGTCGACAGCCCCAGCATTTT. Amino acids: CASSQDGRGRQPQHF.

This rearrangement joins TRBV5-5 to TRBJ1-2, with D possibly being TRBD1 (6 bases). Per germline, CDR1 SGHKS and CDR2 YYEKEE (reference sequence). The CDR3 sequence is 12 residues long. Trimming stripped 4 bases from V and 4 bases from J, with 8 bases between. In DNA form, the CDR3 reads TGTGCCAGCAGCGGACAGATCTATGGCTACACCTTC. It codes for CASSGQIYGYTF.

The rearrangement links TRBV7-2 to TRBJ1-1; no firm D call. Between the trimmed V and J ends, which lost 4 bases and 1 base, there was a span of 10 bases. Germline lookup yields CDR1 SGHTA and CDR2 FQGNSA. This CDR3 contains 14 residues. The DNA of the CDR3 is TGTGCCAGCAGCTCAAAGGCGGAGAACACTGAAGCTTTCTTT. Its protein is CASSSKAENTEAFF.

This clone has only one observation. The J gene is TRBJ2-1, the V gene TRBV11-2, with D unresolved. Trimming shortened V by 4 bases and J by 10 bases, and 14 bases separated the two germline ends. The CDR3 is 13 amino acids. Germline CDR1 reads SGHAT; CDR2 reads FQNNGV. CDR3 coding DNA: TGTGCCAGCAGCTCGGACGACGTAGGGGAGCAGTTCTTC. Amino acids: CASSSDDVGEQFF.

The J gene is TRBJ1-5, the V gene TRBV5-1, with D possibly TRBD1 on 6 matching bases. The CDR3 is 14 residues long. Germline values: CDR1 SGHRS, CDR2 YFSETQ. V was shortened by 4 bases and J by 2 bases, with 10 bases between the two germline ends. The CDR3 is CASSPDSRNQPQHF. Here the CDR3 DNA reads TGCGCCAGCAGCCCGGACAGCCGCAATCAGCCCCAGCATTTT.